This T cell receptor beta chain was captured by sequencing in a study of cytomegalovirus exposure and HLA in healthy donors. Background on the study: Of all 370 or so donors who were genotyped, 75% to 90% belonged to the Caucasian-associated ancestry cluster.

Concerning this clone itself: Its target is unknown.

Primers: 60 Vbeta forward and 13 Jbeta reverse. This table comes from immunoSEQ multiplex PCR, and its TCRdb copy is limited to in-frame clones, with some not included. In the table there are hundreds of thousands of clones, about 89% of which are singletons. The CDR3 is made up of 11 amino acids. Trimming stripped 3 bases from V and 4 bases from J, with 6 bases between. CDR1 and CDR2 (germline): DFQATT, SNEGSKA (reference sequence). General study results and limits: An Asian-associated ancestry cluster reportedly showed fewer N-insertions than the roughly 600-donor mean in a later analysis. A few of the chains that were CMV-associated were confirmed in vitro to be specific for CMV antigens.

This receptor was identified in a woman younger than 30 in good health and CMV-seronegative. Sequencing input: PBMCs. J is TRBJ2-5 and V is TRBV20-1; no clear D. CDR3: CSASIRETQYF. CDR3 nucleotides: TGCAGTGCTAGCATTAGAGAGACCCAGTACTTC.